This is a list of T cell receptor beta chains from one sample in a study of neurological immune-mediated disorders. TCRdb reprocessed the 5' RACE reads via MiXCR and lists one record per CDR3 protein. Of 20,000 or so distinct CDR3 sequences in the sample, less than 3.5% were seen once. The sample taken for sequencing was PBMCs. The receptor source for this set is a young woman with multiple sclerosis. Both conserved end residues are part of each CDR3. Each record gives: clone size, V gene, J gene, CDR3 length, D gene, CDR3 DNA, CDR3 protein. D genes are given only for firm matches. For some rows the clone size is stated as once, few or many, or as a class when expanded; others skip it.

clone_size: many; v_call: TRBV12-3/TRBV12-4; j_call: TRBJ1-5; cdr3_length: 16; d_call: -; cdr3_nt: TGTGCCAGCAGTTTCGGGGACGGCCGGGGCAATCAGCCCCAGCATTTT; cdr3_aa: CASSFGDGRGNQPQHF
clone_size: many; v_call: TRBV9; j_call: TRBJ1-2; cdr3_length: 16; d_call: -; cdr3_nt: TGTGCCAGCAGCGTAGCGACAGACAGTGCGAACTATGGCTACACCTTC; cdr3_aa: CASSVATDSANYGYTF
clone_size: many; v_call: TRBV28; j_call: TRBJ2-7; cdr3_length: 14; d_call: TRBD2; cdr3_nt: TGTGCCAGCACCCGGACTAGCGTCTCCTACGAGCAGTACTTC; cdr3_aa: CASTRTSVSYEQYF
clone_size: many; v_call: TRBV28; j_call: TRBJ2-3; cdr3_length: 16; d_call: TRBD2; cdr3_nt: TGTGCCAGCAGTGGGACTAGCGGGGGGAGCACAGATACGCAGTATTTT; cdr3_aa: CASSGTSGGSTDTQYF
clone_size: medium-sized; v_call: TRBV20-1; j_call: TRBJ2-1; cdr3_length: 14; d_call: -; cdr3_nt: TGCAGTGCTAGAGAGGGCAGGGGATACAATGAGCAGTTCTTC; cdr3_aa: CSAREGRGYNEQFF
clone_size: many; v_call: TRBV12-3/TRBV12-4; j_call: TRBJ2-1; cdr3_length: 13; d_call: -; cdr3_nt: TGTGCCATCACCACCGGGACTACAGGGGAGCAGTTCTTC; cdr3_aa: CAITTGTTGEQFF
clone_size: many; v_call: TRBV5-5; j_call: TRBJ2-5; cdr3_length: 14; d_call: -; cdr3_nt: TGTGCCAGCAGCTTGGGGAGGGAAATACAGACCCAGTACTTC; cdr3_aa: CASSLGREIQTQYF
clone_size: many; v_call: TRBV12-3/TRBV12-4; j_call: TRBJ2-3; cdr3_length: 14; d_call: -; cdr3_nt: TGTGCCAGCAGTTTCGGCGAAAGCACAGATACGCAGTATTTT; cdr3_aa: CASSFGESTDTQYF
clone_size: many; v_call: TRBV18; j_call: TRBJ2-2; cdr3_length: 16; d_call: -; cdr3_nt: TGTGCCAGCTCACCACCAATCGGAGTTATCGCCGGGGAGCTGTTTTTT; cdr3_aa: CASSPPIGVIAGELFF
clone_size: many; v_call: TRBV29-1; j_call: TRBJ1-1; cdr3_length: 12; d_call: -; cdr3_nt: TGCAGCGTTCAGGGTGGTGGCACTGAAGCTTTCTTT; cdr3_aa: CSVQGGGTEAFF
clone_size: many; v_call: TRBV4-2; j_call: TRBJ1-1; cdr3_length: 15; d_call: -; cdr3_nt: TGTGCCAGCAGCCAAGATCGTACCGGGGTCGCTGAAGCTTTCTTT; cdr3_aa: CASSQDRTGVAEAFF
clone_size: many; v_call: TRBV13; j_call: TRBJ1-2; cdr3_length: 12; d_call: -; cdr3_nt: TGTGCCAGCAGCTTAAAAGGGCATGGCTACACCTTC; cdr3_aa: CASSLKGHGYTF
clone_size: many; v_call: TRBV20-1; j_call: TRBJ1-5; cdr3_length: 14; d_call: TRBD1; cdr3_nt: TGCAGTGCTAGAATGGACAGGGGGAATCAGCCCCAGCATTTT; cdr3_aa: CSARMDRGNQPQHF
clone_size: few; v_call: TRBV20-1; j_call: TRBJ1-5; cdr3_length: 14; d_call: -; cdr3_nt: TGCAGTGCCAAAGACCGGGAAGGGGGGCAGCCCCAGCATTTT; cdr3_aa: CSAKDREGGQPQHF
clone_size: many; v_call: TRBV12-3/TRBV12-4; j_call: TRBJ2-3; cdr3_length: 15; d_call: -; cdr3_nt: TGTGCCAGCACCCCTAGGCAGGGGGGTTGGGATACGCAGTATTTT; cdr3_aa: CASTPRQGGWDTQYF
clone_size: -; v_call: TRBV20-1; j_call: TRBJ2-5; cdr3_length: 12; d_call: -; cdr3_nt: TGCAGTGCTAGAGATCCAGTGGAGACCCAGTACTTC; cdr3_aa: CSARDPVETQYF
clone_size: -; v_call: TRBV12-3/TRBV12-4; j_call: TRBJ2-7; cdr3_length: 16; d_call: -; cdr3_nt: TGTGCCAGCAGTTGGGGAGGCGTCGATTCCGGCTACGAGCAGTACTTC; cdr3_aa: CASSWGGVDSGYEQYF
clone_size: many; v_call: TRBV9; j_call: TRBJ2-1; cdr3_length: 15; d_call: TRBD2; cdr3_nt: TGTGCCAGCAGCTCCCAGGGACTAGCGGGCTTAGAGCAGTTCTTC; cdr3_aa: CASSSQGLAGLEQFF
clone_size: many; v_call: TRBV7-2; j_call: TRBJ2-3; cdr3_length: 15; d_call: -; cdr3_nt: TGTGCCAGCAGCTACCGGAGAGGGACGGCAGATACGCAGTATTTT; cdr3_aa: CASSYRRGTADTQYF
clone_size: many; v_call: TRBV3-1; j_call: TRBJ1-4; cdr3_length: 14; d_call: TRBD1; cdr3_nt: TGTGCCAGCAGCCGGACAGGGGGCAATGAAAAACTGTTTTTT; cdr3_aa: CASSRTGGNEKLFF
clone_size: many; v_call: TRBV20-1; j_call: TRBJ1-5; cdr3_length: 12; d_call: TRBD1; cdr3_nt: TGCAGTGCAAACAGGGGGGACCAGCCCCAGCATTTT; cdr3_aa: CSANRGDQPQHF
clone_size: medium-sized; v_call: TRBV29-1; j_call: TRBJ1-1; cdr3_length: 13; d_call: -; cdr3_nt: TGCAGCGTTAGGACAGCTGGGGACACTGAAGCTTTCTTT; cdr3_aa: CSVRTAGDTEAFF
clone_size: many; v_call: TRBV20-1; j_call: TRBJ2-1; cdr3_length: 15; d_call: TRBD2; cdr3_nt: TGCAGTGCCGGTAGCGGGAGCCTAATCTACAATGAGCAGTTCTTC; cdr3_aa: CSAGSGSLIYNEQFF
clone_size: many; v_call: TRBV7-2; j_call: TRBJ2-7; cdr3_length: 12; d_call: -; cdr3_nt: TGTGCCAGCAGCTTAGCATCGGGGGAGCAGTACTTC; cdr3_aa: CASSLASGEQYF
clone_size: many; v_call: TRBV5-1; j_call: TRBJ2-7; cdr3_length: 14; d_call: -; cdr3_nt: TGCGCCAGCAGCTTGGAGGACAGAAGCTACGAGCAGTACTTC; cdr3_aa: CASSLEDRSYEQYF
clone_size: many; v_call: TRBV24-1; j_call: TRBJ1-1; cdr3_length: 13; d_call: -; cdr3_nt: TGTGCCACCGAGAAGGGTCCAAACACTGAAGCTTTCTTT; cdr3_aa: CATEKGPNTEAFF
clone_size: -; v_call: TRBV20-1; j_call: TRBJ1-5; cdr3_length: 15; d_call: -; cdr3_nt: TGCAGTGCTAGAAGTAACAAAGCAGGCAATCAGCCCCAGAATTTT; cdr3_aa: CSARSNKAGNQPQNF
clone_size: many; v_call: TRBV9; j_call: TRBJ1-3; cdr3_length: 14; d_call: TRBD1; cdr3_nt: TGTGCCAGCAGCGAAACAGGGGCTGGAAACACCATATATTTT; cdr3_aa: CASSETGAGNTIYF
clone_size: many; v_call: TRBV12-3/TRBV12-4; j_call: TRBJ1-1; cdr3_length: 13; d_call: TRBD1; cdr3_nt: TGTGCCAGCAGGGCAGGGGGCATAGCTGAAGCTTTCTTT; cdr3_aa: CASRAGGIAEAFF
clone_size: many; v_call: TRBV7-2; j_call: TRBJ2-1; cdr3_length: 14; d_call: TRBD1; cdr3_nt: TGTGCCAGCAGCTTAGGACAGGGGCTCGATGAGCAGTTCTTC; cdr3_aa: CASSLGQGLDEQFF
clone_size: medium-sized; v_call: TRBV5-1; j_call: TRBJ1-1; cdr3_length: 18; d_call: TRBD1; cdr3_nt: TGCGCCAGCAGCTTGGATGCAGGGACAGGGGGCTATAACACTGAAGCTTTCTTT; cdr3_aa: CASSLDAGTGGYNTEAFF
clone_size: many; v_call: TRBV21-1; j_call: TRBJ1-2; cdr3_length: 16; d_call: -; cdr3_nt: TGTGCCAGCAGCAATTTGGGGGACAGAGCTAACTATGGCTACACCTTC; cdr3_aa: CASSNLGDRANYGYTF
clone_size: many; v_call: TRBV5-1; j_call: TRBJ2-7; cdr3_length: 13; d_call: -; cdr3_nt: TGCGCCAGCAGCTTGGGTCGGGATTACGAGCAGTACTTC; cdr3_aa: CASSLGRDYEQYF
clone_size: few; v_call: TRBV20-1; j_call: TRBJ2-3; cdr3_length: 14; d_call: TRBD2; cdr3_nt: TGCAGTGCCGGGACTAGCGGGGTGGTCGATACGCAGTATTTT; cdr3_aa: CSAGTSGVVDTQYF
clone_size: many; v_call: TRBV20-1; j_call: TRBJ2-1; cdr3_length: 15; d_call: -; cdr3_nt: TGCAGTGCTTCGAAGGGACGGGAGTCGAGGAATGAGCAGTTCTTC; cdr3_aa: CSASKGRESRNEQFF
clone_size: many; v_call: TRBV20-1; j_call: TRBJ2-5; cdr3_length: 14; d_call: TRBD1; cdr3_nt: TGCAGTGCTTCCGGGCCCAGGGGGCCGGAGACCCAGTACTTC; cdr3_aa: CSASGPRGPETQYF
clone_size: few; v_call: TRBV5-1; j_call: TRBJ1-1; cdr3_length: 16; d_call: -; cdr3_nt: TGCGCCAGCAGCGACGGGACCCCCGGAGGGGGCACTGAAGCTTTCTTT; cdr3_aa: CASSDGTPGGGTEAFF
clone_size: many; v_call: TRBV27; j_call: TRBJ1-2; cdr3_length: 13; d_call: -; cdr3_nt: TGTGCCAGCTCCTTGCAAGGGAACTATGGCTACACCTTC; cdr3_aa: CASSLQGNYGYTF
clone_size: many; v_call: TRBV20-1; j_call: TRBJ1-1; cdr3_length: 12; d_call: TRBD1; cdr3_nt: TGCAGTGCTAGAGGACAGGGCTTGCGGGCTTTCTTT; cdr3_aa: CSARGQGLRAFF
clone_size: many; v_call: TRBV7-2; j_call: TRBJ2-3; cdr3_length: 16; d_call: -; cdr3_nt: TGTGCCAGCAGCTTACGTGGGGTCCCCACTTCGGTTACGCAGTATTTT; cdr3_aa: CASSLRGVPTSVTQYF
clone_size: many; v_call: TRBV20-1; j_call: TRBJ1-1; cdr3_length: 14; d_call: TRBD1; cdr3_nt: TGCAGTGCTAGAGCCCCCGACAGGGGCACTGAAGCTTTCTTT; cdr3_aa: CSARAPDRGTEAFF
clone_size: many; v_call: TRBV21-1; j_call: TRBJ2-3; cdr3_length: 12; d_call: -; cdr3_nt: TGTGCCAGCAGGGACCGCACAGATACGCAGTATTTT; cdr3_aa: CASRDRTDTQYF
clone_size: -; v_call: TRBV10-1; j_call: TRBJ1-2; cdr3_length: 12; d_call: -; cdr3_nt: TGCGCCAGCAGCGACGGGTCTTATGGCTACACCTTC; cdr3_aa: CASSDGSYGYTF
clone_size: many; v_call: TRBV5-8; j_call: TRBJ2-2; cdr3_length: 15; d_call: -; cdr3_nt: TGTGCCAGCAGTAAGGGGGTAACGAACACCGGGGAGCTGTTTTTT; cdr3_aa: CASSKGVTNTGELFF
clone_size: many; v_call: TRBV30; j_call: TRBJ1-1; cdr3_length: 13; d_call: -; cdr3_nt: TGTGCCTGGAGTGGTGCCTTTAACACTGAAGCTTTCTTT; cdr3_aa: CAWSGAFNTEAFF
clone_size: many; v_call: TRBV6-6; j_call: TRBJ1-6; cdr3_length: 14; d_call: -; cdr3_nt: TGTGCCAGCAGTTACTCTGGGGATGGGTCACCCCTCCACTTT; cdr3_aa: CASSYSGDGSPLHF
clone_size: many; v_call: TRBV7-9; j_call: TRBJ2-2; cdr3_length: 14; d_call: -; cdr3_nt: TGTGCCAGCAGCTTGACCCGGGGGTCCGGGGAGCTGTTTTTT; cdr3_aa: CASSLTRGSGELFF
clone_size: few; v_call: TRBV4-3; j_call: TRBJ1-2; cdr3_length: 14; d_call: -; cdr3_nt: TGCGCCAGCAGCCAAACGACAATCCACTATGGCTACACCTTC; cdr3_aa: CASSQTTIHYGYTF
clone_size: many; v_call: TRBV12-3/TRBV12-4; j_call: TRBJ2-6; cdr3_length: 14; d_call: -; cdr3_nt: TGTGCCAGCAGTGGAGACTCTGGGGCCAACGTCCTGACTTTC; cdr3_aa: CASSGDSGANVLTF
clone_size: many; v_call: TRBV5-1; j_call: TRBJ2-7; cdr3_length: 12; d_call: -; cdr3_nt: TGCGCCAGCAGCCTACAGGGATACGAGCAGTACTTC; cdr3_aa: CASSLQGYEQYF
clone_size: many; v_call: TRBV7-6; j_call: TRBJ1-1; cdr3_length: 14; d_call: TRBD1; cdr3_nt: TGTGCCAGCAGCGGGGGACAGGGCCGAACTGAAGCTTTCTTT; cdr3_aa: CASSGGQGRTEAFF
clone_size: many; v_call: TRBV20-1; j_call: TRBJ1-2; cdr3_length: 15; d_call: TRBD1; cdr3_nt: TGCAGTGCCCGACCGGACAGGGGGCGCTTCTATGGCTACACCTTC; cdr3_aa: CSARPDRGRFYGYTF
clone_size: many; v_call: TRBV5-1; j_call: TRBJ1-1; cdr3_length: 15; d_call: -; cdr3_nt: TGCGCCAGCAGCTCTGACGGGGTTGAGAACACTGAAGCTTTCTTT; cdr3_aa: CASSSDGVENTEAFF
clone_size: many; v_call: TRBV5-1; j_call: TRBJ2-7; cdr3_length: 15; d_call: -; cdr3_nt: TGCGCCAGCAGCAACCCGGGACTCACGAATAACGAGCAGTACTTC; cdr3_aa: CASSNPGLTNNEQYF
clone_size: many; v_call: TRBV20-1; j_call: TRBJ2-1; cdr3_length: 12; d_call: -; cdr3_nt: TGCAGTGCTAGAGAGGGAGAGGCTGAGCAGTTCTTC; cdr3_aa: CSAREGEAEQFF
clone_size: many; v_call: TRBV6-5; j_call: TRBJ2-3; cdr3_length: 18; d_call: -; cdr3_nt: TGTGCCAGCAGTTACTCGCTCTTAGCCCCCTCTAGCACAGATACGCAGTATTTT; cdr3_aa: CASSYSLLAPSSTDTQYF
clone_size: many; v_call: TRBV5-1; j_call: TRBJ1-2; cdr3_length: 14; d_call: TRBD1; cdr3_nt: TGCGCCAGCAACACAGAGACAGGGGCCCATGGCTACACCTTC; cdr3_aa: CASNTETGAHGYTF
clone_size: many; v_call: TRBV20-1; j_call: TRBJ1-5; cdr3_length: 14; d_call: -; cdr3_nt: TGCAGTGCTAGAGAAGGTAGGGGCAATCAGCCCCAGCATTTT; cdr3_aa: CSAREGRGNQPQHF